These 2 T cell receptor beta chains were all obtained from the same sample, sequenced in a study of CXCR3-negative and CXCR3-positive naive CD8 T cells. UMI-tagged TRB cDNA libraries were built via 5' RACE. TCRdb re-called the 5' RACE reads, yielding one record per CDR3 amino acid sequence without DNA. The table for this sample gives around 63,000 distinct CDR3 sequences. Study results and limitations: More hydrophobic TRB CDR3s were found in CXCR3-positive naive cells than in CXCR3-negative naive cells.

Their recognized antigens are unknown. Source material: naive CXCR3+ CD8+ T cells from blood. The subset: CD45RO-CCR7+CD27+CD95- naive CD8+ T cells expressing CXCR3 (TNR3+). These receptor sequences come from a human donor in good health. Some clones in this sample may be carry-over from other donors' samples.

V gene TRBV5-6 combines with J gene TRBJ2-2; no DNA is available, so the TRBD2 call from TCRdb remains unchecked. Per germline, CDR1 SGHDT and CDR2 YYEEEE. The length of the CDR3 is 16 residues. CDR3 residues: CASSPGSAGTTGELFF.

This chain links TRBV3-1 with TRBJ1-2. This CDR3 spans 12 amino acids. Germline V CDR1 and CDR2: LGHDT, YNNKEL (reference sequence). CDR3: CASSQEADGYTF.